The clone carrying this TCR beta chain has a handful of counts. Antigen specificity is unknown. Every diagnosis used clinical symptoms, serum thyroxine and TRAb, thyroid ultrasound and orbital computed tomography. What was amplified from RNA transcripts were TCR beta CDR3 regions. First-round RT-PCR with HTBI primers amplified the TCR CDR3 region. TCRdb called the multiplex PCR reads again in MiXCR, with one record for every CDR3 protein. This table has hundreds of thousands of distinct CDR3 sequences, about 14% appearing once. The entry originates in a study of T cells in Graves' hyperthyroidism and ophthalmopathy. Points from the study as a whole: Most thyroid clonotypes expanded above 0.001 were also detected in blood. Ophthalmopathy onset followed model prediction by a median about 6.5 months.

In germline, CDR1 is SQVTM, CDR2 ANQGSEA. The CDR3 extends over 10 amino acids. The ends were cut back, 0 bases at V and 7 bases at J, with 3 bases in the middle. The rearrangement uses TRBV29-1 and TRBJ1-2; D call uncertain. Sequenced input: blood. The receptor's source is a woman aged 50 to 60 with Graves' ophthalmopathy. The CDR3 sequence is CSVEEFGYTF. As DNA, the CDR3 is TGCAGCGTTGAAGAGTTTGGCTACACCTTC.